This T cell receptor beta chain stems from a study of CD4 T cells in relation to SARS-CoV-2 and coronaviruses (dated by TCRdb to the early 2020s). Some background on the complete study: The ViraFEST assay cultured PBMCs with antigen for about eleven days, then sequenced TCR beta CDR3s to find antigen-specific clonal expansions. An HIV-1 Nef peptide pool or a culture without peptide was used as the negative reference condition. Samples from a few pre-COVID donors and the naive versus memory experiments were sequenced with the Adaptive Biotechnologies TCR-sequencing kit; other data were Illumina-based. For other donors in the study, expansion assays were sequenced with a different, Illumina-based TCR-beta assay. At the level of individual TCR clonotypes, the study evaluated whether memory CD4+ T cells crossreact between the spike proteins of SARS-CoV-2 and those of common cold coronaviruses. Patient-derived lymphoblastoid cell lines were used to map the HLA restriction of shared crossreactive spike epitopes. The study at large found these results: No donor contributed both pre-pandemic and post-infection samples, which limited tracing the source of pre-existing responses. Crossreactive clones showed significantly weaker SARS-CoV-2-driven expansion than monoreactive clones, consistent with antigenic imprinting. Because the crossreactivity analysis focused on spike protein, crossreactivity against other viral proteins was not assessed. Memory CD4+ clonotypes crossrecognizing SARS-CoV-2 and at least one common cold coronavirus spike were found in 60% to 70% of donors. The study was limited by small numbers of patients and tested TCRs.

Cut back by 6 bases and 7 bases, the V and J ends lie 5 bases apart. The CDR3 holds 10 amino acids from the cysteine to the phenylalanine. This entry keeps only the CDR3 DNA: 30 bases, framed from base 1. Reading the germline V gene gives CDR1 SNHLY and CDR2 FYNNEI. CD4+ T cells from unexposed donors were collected before the COVID-19 pandemic (2011-2018). Following 10 days of culture, the EasySep CD4+ T cell isolation kit was used to isolate CD4+ T cells. As cell numbers permitted, CD4+ T cells from unexposed donors were tested for reactivity to SARS-CoV-2 S and N and to four common cold coronavirus spike pools. PBMCs were cultured at over 1.5 million per well in IMDM supplemented with 5% human AB serum and about 9.2 IU/ml IL-2. Half of the culture medium was replaced with fresh IL-2-containing medium on days 3 and 7. Each peptide culture condition was generally run in triplicate replicate wells. Leukapheresis product for the unexposed donors was bought commercially. Ficoll-Paque PLUS gradient centrifugation was used to isolate PBMCs from either whole blood or leukapheresis product. PBMCs were either used fresh in the expansion assay or cryopreserved at -140 degrees C. The QIAamp Micro DNA Kit was used to extract genomic DNA from the CD4+ T cells.

Libraries were prepared through the immunoSEQ multiplex PCR assay. In the paper's pipeline: During preprocessing, nonproductive sequences were discarded, as were any CDR3s that did not begin with C, did not end with F or W, or were shorter than 7 amino acids. Antigen-specific clonotypes were called with the MANAFEST web app, based on expansion relative to reference and other culture wells. A clone was considered positive if significant expansion relative to the reference culture was observed in 2 of 3 replicate wells at an FDR below 0.05. Positive clones also required significant expansion versus all other tandem wells and an odds ratio above 5. CDR3 homology was quantified as pairwise Levenshtein distance, calculated with the stringdist R package after three terminal residues were trimmed from each end. The table comes from immuneACCESS by way of TCRdb, which keeps in-frame sequences with V and J called. Part of the clones is missing from these tables; in studies checked, under half for an unresolved V gene and the rest for unknown reasons. V and J calls and clone size are given by that table; D and trimming were obtained from the DNA. The sample table records approximately 27,000 clones; over 70% of these occur just once. The top ten hold around 13% of the sample.

Comment on this clone: Its antigen is still unknown. No qualities accompany the bases; no much larger clone lies one base away.

The sequence joins TRBV2 to TRBJ2-3; too little of a D gene remains to name it. This TCR was sampled from a human donor in good health. The sequencing input was CD4+ T cells from PBMCs, cultured in vitro. The CDR3 region reads CASSLNTQYF. The base sequence is TGTGCCAGCAGCCTAAATACGCAGTATTTT.